Below, one T cell receptor (beta chain) is given with its context. The specificity of this receptor is unknown. It has no much larger one-base neighbor in the sample; base qualities were not kept. The CDR3, cysteine through phenylalanine, is 12 amino acids long. CDR3 DNA only is kept here, 36 bases in frame from base 1. As encoded in the germline V gene (reference sequence), CDR1 is DFQATT while CDR2 is SNEGSKA. The V end loses 6 bases and the J end loses 7 bases, and a stretch of 13 bases separates them. This entry is derived from a study of response to subunit inactivated influenza vaccine (dated by TCRdb to 2016 to 2019). Describing the broader study: The study used deep quantitative T cell receptor repertoire profiling to track responses to a trivalent subunit inactivated influenza vaccine.

Broader findings and caveats from the paper: According to the authors, only a limited number of new T cells may be recruited by each seasonal influenza vaccination.

Library preparation employed RT-PCR. TCRdb names Illumina HiSeq 2500 as the instrument used. TCRdb took the public reads, trimmed them with fastp at Q25, ran MiXCR for clone calling and kept in-frame beta chains. Records with the same CDR3 protein are collapsed into one entry carrying the most frequent genes and DNA. The table for this sample lists about 650,000 distinct CDR3 sequences; around 13% of them were counted only once. About 7.6% of the sample goes to the ten largest clones. This sequence uses TRBV20-1 and TRBJ2-1; the D segment is perhaps TRBD1 or TRBD2, each sharing 5 matched bases. The clonotype was recovered from a man aged 45-60 years who received an inactivated influenza vaccine. Donor details come from another sample of the same person, matched by shared clones. Source: PBMCs from blood, taken roughly 15 days before vaccination. The CDR3: CSAKGTTNEQFF. The DNA reads TGCAGTGCGAAAGGGACGACAAATGAGCAGTTCTTC.